This record looks at one T cell receptor (beta chain) sequence and its context. No antigen is known for it. The data belong to a study of cytomegalovirus exposure and HLA in healthy donors (dated by TCRdb to the late 2010s). Study-wide context: According to an earlier analysis of a few hundred of the donors, about 170 million T cells yielded over 100 million unique TCR beta sequences and more than 250 Gb of sequence data. Approximately 310 gigabases of sequencing data and tens of millions of unique TCR sequences were included in an early release covering roughly 700 HLA-typed donors. Of the roughly 390 genotyped donors, over 80% were placed in the genetic ancestry cluster associated with self-reported Caucasian donors. The study was designed to test whether signatures of past pathogen exposure could be identified by cataloging public T cell receptors. The T cell repertoires of 666 subjects were profiled by immunosequencing and related to cytomegalovirus serostatus. In addition to the first cohort of hundreds of subjects, a separate validation cohort of approximately 130 different subjects was used. To predict cytomegalovirus infection status, the study brought together high-throughput TCR immunosequencing, statistical association of individual TCRs with disease status, and machine learning. To study patterns of TCR occurrence, a later analysis re-analyzed previously published TCR beta repertoires from around 660 donors and added high-resolution HLA genotyping. The later analysis used no new phenotypic data to find candidate immune exposures, relying instead on TCR beta sequences and their occurrence across donors. To decide whether each TCR beta V gene segment behaved as functional or pseudogenic, an earlier analysis of fewer than 750 of the donors relied on high-throughput TCR beta sequencing. Alongside the repertoire data, information on donor age, sex, ethnicity and CMV serostatus was compiled. Genome-wide SNP genotypes for about three fifths of the roughly 700 donors were used in a later genetic analysis, which treated that subset as a discovery cohort. Every discovery cohort repertoire had been produced on one sequencing platform. HLA typing covered class I and class II loci at four-digit resolution. The number of typed donors differed by locus: about 620-640 for A, B, C, DRB1 and DQB1; roughly 510 for DQA1; around 610 for DPA1; and some 470 for DPB1. Roughly five DR-DQ haplotypes were handled as single units for association and clustering because linkage in the cohort was strong. Among around 400 genotyped donors of the cohort, an average of approximately 220,000 unique TCR beta nucleotide sequences was sequenced per donor, of which roughly 17% were non-productive. What the authors observed across the whole study: Specific HLA alleles were associated with some 15,000 TCR beta sequences at a false discovery rate of 0.05 in a later analysis. The classifier was reported to diagnose cytomegalovirus status with high specificity and sensitivity in both the original cohort and the validation cohort. A total of 164 TCR beta chains were listed by the study as associated with cytomegalovirus. Three of the identified cytomegalovirus-associated TCR beta chains were confirmed in vitro to be specific for cytomegalovirus antigens. A further reported finding was that TCR beta sequences accurately predicted the HLA-A and HLA-B alleles for most subjects in the first cohort. Compared with the approximately 700-donor mean, donors in an Asian-associated ancestry cluster had fewer N-insertions in productive TCRs, according to a later genetic analysis. In a later analysis, TCR association rates were found to vary across HLA loci, with the most associated TCRs seen for DRB1 alleles and the fewest for HLA-C alleles. Assigning TCR associations to individual alleles was difficult when HLA alleles, especially DR and DQ, strongly co-occurred. V-gene and J-gene trimming of TCR beta chains was associated with a missense DCLRE1C variant in a later genetic analysis, and the association was replicated in an independent cohort. Most TCR sequences were seen in very few donors, while some public TCRs were found in many individuals. A group of highly shared sequence variants was considered likely to be a technical artifact of the sequencing pipeline. Some IMGT-functional V segments, including TRBV6-2 and TRBV6-3, could not be distinguished by the 87-base-pair reads and were therefore excluded. In an earlier analysis of 500 to 650 of the donors, most TCR beta V segments appeared in productive rearrangements about 87% or about 30% of the time, broadly matching IMGT annotations. It was suggested by the authors that the approach could potentially be generalized to other disease states and immunological phenotypes. Compared with equally common non-associated chains, HLA-associated TCR beta chains in a later analysis were more clonally expanded and had lower generation probabilities. A later analysis reported that several top co-occurrence clusters appeared linked to parvovirus B19, influenza, CMV and Epstein-Barr virus. Because HLA typing was unavailable for some donors at each locus, only the typed subset was used in association tests. Presence/absence analyses assumed roughly uniform sequencing depth across donors, an assumption that may not hold. Linkage disequilibrium might explain the correlated functional status among segregating V segments, but an unknown experimental factor could not be ruled out. The only immune exposure information available for the cohort was CMV serostatus. In this cohort, only TCR beta chains were sequenced, and detectable features were limited by the absence of alpha or paired-chain data. A later analysis found that most CMV-associated TCR beta chains appeared HLA-restricted, with HLA associations seemingly driven largely by CMV exposure. Because counts were too low, roughly 18 rarely observed V segments, including chromosome 9 orphons, were left out of the earlier analysis of about 500 of the donors.

Measured from the cysteine to the phenylalanine, the CDR3 is 13 residues long. Solely the CDR3 DNA is kept, with 39 bases framed from the first base. The germline V gene specifies SGDLS as CDR1 and YYNGEE as CDR2. Trimming removed 6 bases from V and 4 bases from J, leaving 13 bases between the germline ends. The cohort consisted of 600 to 750 healthy bone marrow donors. At the time of sampling, all cohort members were nominally healthy, though unrecorded immune exposures were likely present. The donor was CMV seronegative and was included in the group of several hundred seronegative cohort members. Every donor gave a peripheral blood sample, and the peripheral blood mononuclear cells from that sample were used for TCR beta sequencing. Genomic DNA was extracted from the blood cell samples with the Qiagen DNeasy Blood Extraction Kit. To prepare the library, the immunoSEQ multiplex PCR assay was applied. For the multiplex PCR, a mixture combining 60 forward primers for TCR Vbeta segments and 13 reverse primers for TCR Jbeta segments was used. A multiplex PCR assay on genomic DNA amplified the CDR3 region of rearranged TCR beta genes. The amplified TCR beta libraries were sequenced on the Illumina HiSeq System as 87-base-pair reads. The original pipeline was this. In a later analysis, tens of millions of unique TCR beta chains were counted across the 650 to 700 repertoires, and roughly 11 million of these chains were shared by at least two donors. A nearest-neighbor algorithm error-corrected the raw reads and collapsed the reads into unique sequences, merging closely related sequences to remove PCR and sequencing errors. V, D and J gene segments were assigned by aligning CDR3 sequences to IMGT reference sequences. Each retained sequence needed at least a six-nucleotide match to both a V gene segment and a J gene segment. Rearrangements were classified as productive when the CDR3 lacked stop codons and remained in frame with V and J, and all other rearrangements were classified as non-productive. CDR3 was defined by IMGT convention, running from the second conserved V-encoded cysteine to the conserved J-encoded phenylalanine. The earlier analysis of 500 to 600 of the donors excluded sequences that lacked an unambiguous match to a single V gene segment. An earlier analysis of fewer than 750 of the donors classified V segments as functional when productive rearrangements were above 56.7% and as segregating when the standard deviation between donors was above 5%. A statistical classification framework was built to diagnose cytomegalovirus status from the catalog of TCR beta chain sequences. In a later analysis, TCR nucleotide sequences were compared against IMGT/GENE-DB human TR gene sequences so that V and J genes could be assigned. The TCRdist pipeline was used in a later analysis to assign CDR3 sequences and most-parsimonious VDJ recombination scenarios. In a later analysis, every TCR beta chain was defined by the combination of its CDR3 amino acid sequence and its V-gene family, and reads without a unique V-gene family were dropped. To address suspected cross-contamination and a sequencing artifact, a later analysis removed over 500 highly shared, low-generation-probability nucleotide sequences. For each public chain, a later analysis derived a clonal expansion index from normalized ranks of inferred template counts within each repertoire. In a later analysis, generation probabilities were computed with a VDJ recombination model fitted to out-of-frame rearrangements, and the resulting probabilities were checked against IGoR. In a later analysis, TCR-TCR, TCR-HLA and TCR-CMV co-occurrence was scored with hypergeometric tests, and a repertoire-size bias correction was applied to TCR pairs. In a later analysis, false discovery rates were estimated by permuting HLA or CMV assignments 20 times. In a later analysis, co-occurring TCRs were grouped with DBSCAN, and TCRdist sequence similarity was added when clustering was performed within HLA-allele-positive subsets. For co-occurrence clustering, repertoires with fewer than 30,000 or more than 120,000 public chains were excluded, along with about five repertoires with anomalous nucleotide sharing. The clones in this table, taken by TCRdb from immuneACCESS, are in-frame only. Not every clone is retained; where verified, under half of the shortfall comes from an unresolved V gene, and the cause of the rest is unknown. D and trimming come from the DNA, and the V and J calls and clone size come from that table. The table held for this sample gives approximately 50,000 clones. The top ten clones comprise 17% of the sample.

This sequence uses TRBV9 and TRBJ1-1, with the D segment identity uncertain. Sequencing was carried out using PBMCs. This receptor was taken from a male donor in good health and CMV-seronegative. The DNA sequence reads TGTGCCAGCACCCAGATAACCAGCACTGAAGCTTTCTTT. This translates into CASTQITSTEAFF. The entire variable domain, with the stretches around the CDR3 drawn from the reference TRBV9 and TRBJ1-1 proteins, is DSGVTQTPKHLITATGQRVTLRCSPRSGDLSVYWYQQSLDQGLQFLIQYYNGEERAKGNILERFSAQQFPDLHSELNLSSLELGDSALYFCASTQITSTEAFFGQGTRLTVV.